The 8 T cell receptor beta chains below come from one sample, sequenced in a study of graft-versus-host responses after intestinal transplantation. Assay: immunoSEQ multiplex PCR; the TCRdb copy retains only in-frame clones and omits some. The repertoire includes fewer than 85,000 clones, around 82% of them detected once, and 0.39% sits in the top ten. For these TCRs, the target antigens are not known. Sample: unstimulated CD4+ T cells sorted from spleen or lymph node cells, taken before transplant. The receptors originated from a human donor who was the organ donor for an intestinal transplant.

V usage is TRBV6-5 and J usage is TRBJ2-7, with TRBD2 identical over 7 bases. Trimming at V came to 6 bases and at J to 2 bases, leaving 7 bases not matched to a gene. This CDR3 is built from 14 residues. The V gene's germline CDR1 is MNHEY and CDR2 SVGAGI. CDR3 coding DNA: TGTGCCAGCAGGTTGAGCGGGGCGACCTACGAGCAGTACGTC. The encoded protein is CASRLSGATYEQYV.

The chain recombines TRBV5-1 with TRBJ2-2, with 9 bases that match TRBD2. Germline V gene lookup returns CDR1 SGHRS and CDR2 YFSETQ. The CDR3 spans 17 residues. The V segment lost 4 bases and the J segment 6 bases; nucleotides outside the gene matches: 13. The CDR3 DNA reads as TGCGCCAGCAGCAGGACTAGCGCGGTGGGTGAATCCGGGGAGCTGTTTTTT. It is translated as CASSRTSAVGESGELFF.

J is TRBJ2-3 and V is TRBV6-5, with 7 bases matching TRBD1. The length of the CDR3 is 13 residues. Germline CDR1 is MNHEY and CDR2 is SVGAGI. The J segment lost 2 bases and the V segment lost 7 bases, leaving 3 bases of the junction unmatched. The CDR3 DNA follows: TGTGCCAGCAAAACAGGGGTCACAGATACGCAGTATTTT. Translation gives CASKTGVTDTQYF.

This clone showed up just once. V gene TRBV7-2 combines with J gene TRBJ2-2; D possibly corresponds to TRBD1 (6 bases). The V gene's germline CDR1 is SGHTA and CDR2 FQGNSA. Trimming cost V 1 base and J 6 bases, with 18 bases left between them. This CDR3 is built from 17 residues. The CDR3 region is CASSLVQGMGEAGELFF. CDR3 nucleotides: TGTGCCAGCAGCTTAGTTCAGGGGATGGGTGAAGCCGGGGAGCTGTTTTTT. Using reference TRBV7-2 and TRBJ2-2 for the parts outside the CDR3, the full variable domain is GAGVSQSPSNKVTEKGKDVELRCDPISGHTALYWYRQSLGQGLEFLIYFQGNSAPDKSGLPSDRFSAERTGGSVSTLTIQRTQQEDSAVYLCASSLVQGMGEAGELFFGEGSRLTVL.

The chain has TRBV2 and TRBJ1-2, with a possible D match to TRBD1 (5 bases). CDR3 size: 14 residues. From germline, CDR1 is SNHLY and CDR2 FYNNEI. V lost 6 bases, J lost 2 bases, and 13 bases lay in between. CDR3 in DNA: TGTGCCAGCAGGCCTTGGGGGGGGAACTATGGCTACACCTTC. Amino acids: CASRPWGGNYGYTF.

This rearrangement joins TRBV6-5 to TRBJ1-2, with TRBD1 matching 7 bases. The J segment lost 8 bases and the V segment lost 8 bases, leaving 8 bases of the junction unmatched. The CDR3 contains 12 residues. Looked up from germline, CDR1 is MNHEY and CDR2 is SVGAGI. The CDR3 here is CASHRQGRGYTF. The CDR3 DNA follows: TGTGCCAGCCATCGACAGGGACGAGGCTACACCTTC.

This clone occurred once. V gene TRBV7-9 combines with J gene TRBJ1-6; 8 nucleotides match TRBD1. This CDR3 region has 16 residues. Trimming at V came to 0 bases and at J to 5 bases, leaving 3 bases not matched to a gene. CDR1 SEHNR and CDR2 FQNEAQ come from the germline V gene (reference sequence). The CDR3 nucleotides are TGTGCCAGCAGCTTAGCTCCGGACAGGGATAATTCACCCCTCCACTTT. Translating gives CASSLAPDRDNSPLHF.

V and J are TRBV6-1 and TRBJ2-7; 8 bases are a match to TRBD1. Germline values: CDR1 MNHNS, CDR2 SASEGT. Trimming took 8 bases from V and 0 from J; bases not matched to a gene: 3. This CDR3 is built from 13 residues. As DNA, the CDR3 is TGTGCCAGCGGAGGGACAGGCTCCTACGAGCAGTACGTC. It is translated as CASGGTGSYEQYV.